The 10 T cell receptor beta chains below all came from one sample that was sequenced in a study of T cell repertoires in cytomegalovirus infection (dated by TCRdb to about 2019). What this sample's treatment or condition label stands for: in vitro stimulation with specific CMV peptide epitopes to enrich CMV-specific T cells. The reads were generated on an Illumina HiSeq 1500. TCRdb itself trimmed the public reads at Q25 with fastp, ran MiXCR and retained productive beta chains. Entries are consolidated by CDR3 protein sequence, retaining the most common genes and DNA. The sample has a few hundred thousand distinct CDR3 sequences on record, about 29% of them singletons. In total, the top ten clones hold 15% to 25% of the sample. These receptors are not linked to any known antigen. The specimen was cultured PBMCs, collected from culture after CMV antigen stimulation. The receptors were sampled from a human donor in good health (CMV status not recorded). Some clones in this sample may be carry-over from other donors' samples.

This clonotype came up a few times. The chain combines TRBV28 with TRBJ2-7, with a possible D match to TRBD1 (6 bases). Trimming left V 3 bases short and J 6 bases short, with 12 bases between. This CDR3 comprises 13 residues. CDR1 and CDR2 (germline): MDHEN, SYDVKM. CDR3 protein: CASSFGQGLEQYF. The CDR3 DNA sequence: TGTGCCAGCAGTTTTGGGCAGGGGCTCGAGCAGTACTTC.

The chain couples TRBV7-3 to TRBJ2-1, with 7 bases matching TRBD2. CDR1 is SGHTA and CDR2 is FQGTGA in the germline V gene. The V and J ends lost 5 bases and 5 bases, in that order; junction bases with no gene match: 12. The CDR3 has 16 residues. CDR3 protein: CASSTQSGDFHNEQFF. Written as DNA, the CDR3 is TGTGCCAGCAGCACCCAGAGCGGGGATTTCCACAATGAGCAGTTCTTC.

There are a few counts of this clonotype. This chain links TRBV11-2 with TRBJ1-1; 7 bases map to TRBD1. Germline trimming cut 10 bases from V and 4 bases from J; bases unmatched to any gene: 24. The CDR3 totals 18 residues. Per the germline V gene, CDR1 is SGHAT and CDR2 is FQNNGV. CDR3 in DNA: TGTGCCACATCCCGTTCTCAGATCGGGACAGCCCTGGGCACTGAAGCTTTCTTT. Translating it yields CATSRSQIGTALGTEAFF.

This clonotype was seen a few times. This rearrangement joins TRBV29-1 to TRBJ2-3; 11 bases line up with TRBD2. This CDR3 region has 14 residues. Trimming at V came to 7 bases and at J to 2 bases, leaving 5 bases not matched to a gene. Per the germline V gene, CDR1 is SQVTM and CDR2 is ANQGSEA. The CDR3 nucleotides read TGCAGCGCCATAGCGGGGGGGCTCACAGATACGCAGTATTTT. Protein sequence: CSAIAGGLTDTQYF.

This clonotype was seen only a few times. J is TRBJ1-4 and V is TRBV12-3 or TRBV12-4; D call uncertain. The CDR3 runs 14 residues. Trimming stripped 8 bases from V and 1 base from J, with 11 bases between. CDR3: CASRLMRTNEKLFF. DNA for the CDR3: TGTGCCAGCCGGCTGATGAGAACTAATGAAAAACTGTTTTTT.

This clonotype showed up just a few times. This chain links TRBV10-3 with TRBJ1-6; the D gene is possibly TRBD1 (5 bases). In germline, CDR1 is ENHRY, CDR2 SYGVKD. This CDR3 is built from 16 residues. Trimming took 4 bases from V and 3 from J, leaving 13 bases between them. CDR3 sequence: CAISVGGPYYNSPLHF. Written as DNA, the CDR3 is TGTGCCATCAGTGTGGGGGGTCCCTACTATAATTCACCCCTCCACTTT.

The chain combines TRBV25-1 with TRBJ2-3; tentative D call: TRBD2 (5 bases). With 1 base removed from V and 6 bases from J, the gap between germline ends came to 14 bases. There are 15 residues in the CDR3. Germline V gene sequence: CDR1 MGHDK, CDR2 SYGVNS. In nucleotides, the CDR3 is TGTGCCAGCAGTGAATGGGCCATCGGGGTTGATACGCAGTATTTT. It encodes CASSEWAIGVDTQYF.

The V call is TRBV2, the J call TRBJ1-2, with 8 bases matching TRBD1. Germline V gene lookup returns CDR1 SNHLY and CDR2 FYNNEI. This CDR3 spans 15 amino acids. Trimming at V came to 7 bases and at J to 4 bases, leaving 11 bases not matched to a gene. For the CDR3, the DNA is TGTGCCAGCACCAAAGGGACAGGCGTTATCTATGGCTACACCTTC. Protein: CASTKGTGVIYGYTF.

The chain recombines TRBV6-1 with TRBJ1-5; D may be TRBD1 (5 bases). V was shortened by 4 bases and J by 0 bases, with 25 bases between the two germline ends. The CDR3 contains 20 residues. In germline, CDR1 is MNHNS, CDR2 SASEGT. CDR3 in amino acids: CASSVRIDRPSYNSNQPQHF. CDR3 DNA: TGTGCCAGCAGTGTACGGATAGACAGACCCAGCTATAATAGCAATCAGCCCCAGCATTTT.

This clonotype was observed a handful of times. The chain uses TRBV5-4 and TRBJ1-2; D is possibly TRBD1 (6 bases). Looked up from germline, CDR1 is SGHNT and CDR2 is YYREEE (reference sequence). The V end lost 2 bases, the J end lost 4 bases, and 15 bases lay between the germline ends. The CDR3 sequence is 15 residues long. CDR3 protein: CASSLPPRTVYGYTF. CDR3 nucleotides: TGTGCCAGCAGCTTACCTCCCCGGACAGTCTATGGCTACACCTTC.